Listed here are 30 T cell receptor beta chains from one sample, sequenced in a study of Ad26.COV2.S vaccination and SARS-CoV-2 variants. Regarding treatment: roughly 18 received Ad26.COV2.S at low or high dose, single or two shots; several received placebo; per-sample allocation not given. Sample collection was performed on day 63 after the first vaccine or placebo injection. This table comes from immunoSEQ multiplex PCR, and its TCRdb copy is limited to in-frame clones, with some not included. The sample contains 320,000 or so clones, almost 90% of which appear only once. Sequenced material: peripheral blood, taken in a trial of Ad26.COV2.S vaccine versus placebo. These TCRs come from a person aged 18-60 years who received the Ad26.COV2.S COVID-19 vaccine or a placebo.

This clone showed up just a few times. The genes are TRBV3-1 (or the pseudogene TRBV3-2) and TRBJ1-2; D is unclear. CDR1 and CDR2 (germline): LGHDT, YNNKEL (reference sequence). V gave up 0 bases and J gave up 8 bases, with 10 bases separating them. The CDR3 is 13 amino acids. CDR3 coding DNA: TGTGCCAGCAGCCAAGAGGTGAAATTCGGCTACACCTTC. It encodes CASSQEVKFGYTF.

The chain couples TRBV18 to TRBJ2-1, with 8 positions matching TRBD2. The CDR3 runs to 19 residues. The V gene's germline CDR1 is KGHSH and CDR2 LQKENI. Trimming at V came to 1 base and at J to 0 bases, leaving 11 bases not matched to a gene. The CDR3 DNA reads TGTGCCAGCTCACCACTTAATCCAGCGGGGGCCTCCTCCTACAATGAGCAGTTCTTC. As protein: CASSPLNPAGASSYNEQFF.

This chain uses TRBV18 with TRBJ1-1; 7 bases map to TRBD1. From germline, CDR1 is KGHSH and CDR2 LQKENI. This CDR3 has 16 amino acids. V was pared by 3 bases and J by 1 base, with 8 bases of the junction left unmatched. The CDR3 DNA reads as TGTGCCAGCTCACCCGACAGGGTTGGGAGGAACACTGAAGCTTTCTTT. Amino acid sequence: CASSPDRVGRNTEAFF. The complete variable domain, with remaining parts taken from reference TRBV18 and TRBJ1-1, reads NAGVMQNPRHLVRRRGQEARLRCSPMKGHSHVYWYRQLPEEGLKFMVYLQKENIIDESGMPKERFSAEFPKEGPSILRIQQVVRGDSAAYFCASSPDRVGRNTEAFFGQGTRLTVV.

The V gene is TRBV12-3 or TRBV12-4, the J gene TRBJ1-1; D is undetermined. This CDR3 comprises 11 residues. V lost 2 bases to trimming and J lost 8 bases, with 6 bases between them. The CDR3 nucleotides read TGTGCCAGCAGTTTAAATTCGGAAGCTTTCTTT. It yields the protein CASSLNSEAFF.

The chain couples TRBV11-2 to TRBJ2-7, with D unclear. This CDR3 spans 13 amino acids. V lost 1 base to trimming and J lost 6 bases, with 10 bases between them. Per the germline V gene, CDR1 is SGHAT and CDR2 is FQNNGV. This CDR3 reads CASSLGGVGEQYF. In DNA, the CDR3 is TGTGCCAGCAGCTTAGGAGGAGTGGGCGAGCAGTACTTC. Filled out from reference TRBV11-2 and TRBJ2-7, the complete variable domain reads EAGVAQSPRYKIIEKRQSVAFWCNPISGHATLYWYQQILGQGPKLLIQFQNNGVVDDSQLPKDRFSAERLKGVDSTLKIQPAKLEDSAVYLCASSLGGVGEQYFGPGTRLTVT.

V and J are TRBV9 and TRBJ1-6, with D tentatively TRBD1 (5 bases). This CDR3 has 17 residues. V was shortened by 4 bases and J by 3 bases, with 17 bases between the two germline ends. CDR1 and CDR2 (germline): SGDLS, YYNGEE. Here the CDR3 reads CASSPSQGPLYNSPLHF. The CDR3 DNA sequence: TGTGCCAGCAGCCCATCGCAGGGACCACTCTATAATTCACCCCTCCACTTT.

CDR3 in amino acids: CASSSPGGYNSPLHF. The CDR3 DNA reads TGTGCCAGCAGCTCCCCTGGAGGGTATAATTCACCCCTCCACTTT. This chain links TRBV7-2 with TRBJ1-6; D gene unclear. This CDR3 is built from 15 residues. From germline, CDR1 is SGHTA and CDR2 FQGNSA. Trimming removed 4 bases from V and 4 bases from J, with 11 bases in between.

The chain couples TRBV5-4 to TRBJ2-2; the D gene could be TRBD1 or TRBD2 (5 bases each). The germline gives CDR1 SGHNT, CDR2 YYREEE (reference sequence). Trimming pared 2 bases from V and 0 bases from J, leaving 8 bases between. The CDR3 spans 15 residues. CDR3 amino acids: CASSFGTANTGELFF. CDR3 coding DNA: TGTGCCAGCAGCTTCGGGACGGCGAACACCGGGGAGCTGTTTTTT.

This chain connects TRBV6-5 to TRBJ2-2; D perhaps matches TRBD2 (7 bases). The CDR3 length is 14 residues. Trimming pared 6 bases from V and 8 bases from J, leaving 16 bases between. Germline V gene sequence: CDR1 MNHEY, CDR2 SVGAGI. The CDR3 is CASRPPGGAGELFF. DNA of the CDR3: TGTGCCAGCAGACCCCCTGGGGGGGCGGGGGAGCTGTTTTTT.

This clone has a single count. This sequence joins TRBV27 and TRBJ2-1; 9 bases fit TRBD2. J gave up 3 bases and V 4 bases, and 4 bases lay outside the gene matches. The CDR3 is 15 amino acids. Germline V lookup: CDR1 MNHEY, CDR2 SMNVEV (reference sequence). The CDR3 loop reads CASSYSGGLYNEQFF. CDR3 coding DNA: TGTGCCAGCAGTTATAGCGGGGGTCTCTACAATGAGCAGTTCTTC.

This chain links TRBV7-2 with TRBJ2-1, with D perhaps TRBD1 (6 bases). CDR1 and CDR2 (germline): SGHTA, FQGNSA. The CDR3 has 15 amino acids. V shed 5 bases and J shed 1 base, with 12 bases lying between them. The CDR3 spells CASSVGTQSYNEQFF. Written as DNA, the CDR3 is TGTGCCAGCAGCGTGGGGACACAGTCCTACAATGAGCAGTTCTTC.

V gene TRBV5-4 combines with J gene TRBJ1-1; D is unclear. V dropped 4 bases and J dropped 5 bases, with 9 bases sitting between them. Germline values: CDR1 SGHNT, CDR2 YYREEE (reference sequence). This CDR3 has 12 amino acids. CDR3 residues: CASSVGPTEAFF. In nucleotides, the CDR3 is TGTGCCAGCAGCGTCGGCCCGACTGAAGCTTTCTTT.

The rearrangement joins TRBV2 to TRBJ1-3; a possible D gene is TRBD1 (6 bases). The CDR3 sequence is 15 residues long. Trimming cost V 4 bases and J 0 bases, with 10 bases left between them. The germline gives CDR1 SNHLY, CDR2 FYNNEI. CDR3 bases: TGTGCCAGCAGTGCGAGGGGGGGCTCTGGAAACACCATATATTTT. Translating it yields CASSARGGSGNTIYF.

The chain joins TRBV6-6 to TRBJ2-3, with a possible D match to TRBD2 (5 bases). Per the germline V gene, CDR1 is MNHNY and CDR2 is SVGAGI (reference sequence). The V and J ends lost 2 bases and 0 bases respectively, with 12 bases between them. This CDR3 has 16 amino acids. CDR3 DNA sequence: TGTGCCAGCAGTTACGGTCGAGGGATAAGCACAGATACGCAGTATTTT. Translation gives CASSYGRGISTDTQYF.

V is TRBV7-2 and J is TRBJ2-1; D is perhaps TRBD1 (6 bases). Looked up from germline, CDR1 is SGHTA and CDR2 is FQGNSA. Deletions cut 4 bases from V and 6 bases from J, with 19 bases between. The CDR3 is 16 residues long. The CDR3 loop reads CASSYTGPGGTNEQFF. As DNA, the CDR3 is TGTGCCAGCAGCTACACAGGGCCTGGAGGTACCAATGAGCAGTTCTTC.

J is TRBJ2-2 and V is TRBV9; the D gene is possibly TRBD2 (5 bases). Trimming left V 4 bases short and J 6 bases short, with 7 bases between. Germline CDR1 is SGDLS and CDR2 is YYNGEE. The CDR3 is 12 residues long. The CDR3 spells CASSPSPGELFF. CDR3 DNA sequence: TGTGCCAGCAGCCCTAGCCCCGGGGAGCTGTTTTTT.

This rearrangement joins TRBV19 to TRBJ1-1; perhaps TRBD1 as D (6 bases). In germline, CDR1 is LNHDA, CDR2 SQIVND (reference sequence). The CDR3 extends over 16 amino acids. V lost 1 base to trimming and J lost 0 bases, with 12 bases between them. The CDR3 DNA is TGTGCCAGTAGTATAGGGGACACCGGACTGAACACTGAAGCTTTCTTT. It specifies CASSIGDTGLNTEAFF.

V gene TRBV7-9 combines with J gene TRBJ2-1, with 9 positions matching TRBD2. V shed 1 base and J 8 bases; nucleotides not matched to a gene: 12. Looked up from germline, CDR1 is SEHNR and CDR2 is FQNEAQ (reference sequence). This CDR3 comprises 17 residues. CDR3 nucleotides: TGTGCCAGCAGCTTAGTGCGATTGACTAGCGGTTTCGATGAGCAGTTCTTC. Its protein product is CASSLVRLTSGFDEQFF.

The chain employs TRBV5-6 and TRBJ2-7, with D possibly being TRBD2 (6 bases). The V end lost 0 bases, the J end lost 3 bases, and 22 bases lay between the germline ends. Germline CDR1 and CDR2: SGHDT and YYEEEE. The CDR3 runs to 18 residues. CDR3: CASSLGLLALPRNYEQYV. The CDR3 DNA is TGTGCCAGCAGCTTGGGACTACTAGCCCTGCCTAGAAACTACGAGCAGTACGTC.

The chain employs TRBV5-1 and TRBJ2-5, with a possible D match to TRBD1 (5 bases). The CDR3 length is 15 residues. The ends were cut back, 7 bases at V and 4 bases at J, with 20 bases in the middle. Germline V gives CDR1 SGHRS, CDR2 YFSETQ. The CDR3 here is CASASKFSGPETQYF. CDR3 DNA sequence: TGCGCCAGCGCCTCGAAGTTCTCAGGGCCAGAGACCCAGTACTTC.

J is TRBJ1-1 and V is TRBV6-4; D perhaps matches TRBD1 (5 bases). The CDR3 is 14 residues long. V was trimmed by 6 bases and J by 5 bases, leaving 16 bases between them. Germline values: CDR1 MRHNA, CDR2 SNTAGT. The CDR3 DNA follows: TGTGCCAGCAGGCAACAGGTAGCGACAACTGAAGCTTTCTTT. This codes for CASRQQVATTEAFF.

The chain employs TRBV11-2 and TRBJ2-3, with 9 nucleotides matching TRBD1. Germline V gives CDR1 SGHAT, CDR2 FQNNGV. The junction had 11 bases not matched to a gene; V was cut back by 4 bases and J by 3 bases. The CDR3 is made up of 17 amino acids. In DNA, the CDR3 is TGTGCCAGCAGCTCTTATCCACAGGGGGCTTCAACAGATACGCAGTATTTT. Translated, it gives CASSSYPQGASTDTQYF.

This clone was counted only a few times. V usage is TRBV2 and J usage is TRBJ1-1; D is unclear. The CDR3 runs to 16 residues. V was trimmed by 4 bases and J by 6 bases, leaving 21 bases between them. CDR1 is SNHLY and CDR2 is FYNNEI in the germline V gene. The CDR3 sequence is CASSAQRRGKSAEAFF. The DNA of the CDR3 is TGTGCCAGCAGTGCCCAGCGCCGGGGAAAGTCCGCTGAAGCTTTCTTT.

This rearrangement joins TRBV12-3 or TRBV12-4 to TRBJ1-1, with D unclear. This CDR3 is built from 13 residues. Deletions cut 5 bases from V and 0 bases from J, with 7 bases between. CDR3 DNA: TGTGCCAGCAGTGGGTACTTGAACACTGAAGCTTTCTTT. Translation: CASSGYLNTEAFF.

V gene TRBV6-2 or TRBV6-3 combines with J gene TRBJ2-7; TRBD1 or TRBD2 may be the D gene (5 bases each). The CDR3 length is 14 residues. Per the germline V gene, CDR1 is MNHEY and CDR2 is SVGEGT. V shed 5 bases and J shed 4 bases, with 15 bases lying between them. CDR3: CASSHLRDQYEQYV. The CDR3 DNA is TGTGCCAGCAGTCATCTCCGGGACCAATACGAGCAGTACGTC.

This chain uses TRBV7-2 with TRBJ2-1; D not certain. Germline lookup yields CDR1 SGHTA and CDR2 FQGNSA. V was trimmed by 4 bases and J by 10 bases, leaving 20 bases between them. The CDR3 totals 15 residues. CDR3 residues: CASSSLGPFFAEQFF. The CDR3, as DNA: TGTGCCAGCAGCTCCCTAGGGCCCTTTTTCGCGGAGCAGTTCTTC.

The genes are TRBV7-2 and TRBJ2-5; 9 positions match TRBD2. Germline trimming cut 3 bases from V and 5 bases from J; bases unmatched to any gene: 4. Germline CDR1 is SGHTA and CDR2 is FQGNSA. The CDR3 has 14 amino acids. The DNA of the CDR3 is TGTGCCAGCAGCTTTAGCGGGAGAGGGGAGACCCAGTACTTC. This codes for CASSFSGRGETQYF.

The gene calls are TRBV23-1 and TRBJ2-7; possibly TRBD1 for D (5 bases). TRBV23-1 is annotated as an ORF whose role is uncertain. The CDR3 sequence is 16 residues long. V gave up 0 bases and J gave up 6 bases, with 18 bases separating them. Here the CDR3 reads CASSQSGLVSPGEQYF. Here the CDR3 DNA reads TGCGCCAGCAGTCAATCGGGGCTAGTGAGTCCGGGCGAGCAGTACTTC.

The V and J genes are TRBV30 and TRBJ2-1; D may be TRBD1 (5 bases). V dropped 4 bases and J dropped 7 bases, with 11 bases sitting between them. CDR1 is GTSNPN and CDR2 is SVGIG in the germline V gene (reference sequence). This CDR3 is built from 12 residues. DNA for the CDR3: TGTGCCTGGATTTTAGCAGGGAATGAGCAGTTCTTC. The encoded protein is CAWILAGNEQFF.

This rearrangement joins TRBV7-9 to TRBJ1-2; 9 bases are shared with TRBD1. The germline V gene has CDR1 SEHNR and CDR2 FQNEAQ (reference sequence). The V segment lost 5 bases and the J segment 5 bases; nucleotides outside the gene matches: 3. CDR3 length: 13 amino acids. For the CDR3, the DNA is TGTGCCAGCAGCGATGGACAGGGGTATGGCTACACCTTC. This gives the protein CASSDGQGYGYTF.